The 19 T cell receptor beta chains below all came from one sample that was sequenced in a study of CD8+ T cells in alopecia areata. Noted treatment: oral pan-JAK inhibitor, 5-10 mg twice daily. Isolated RNA was reverse transcribed into cDNA used as the sequencing template. Profiled with immunoSEQ multiplex PCR; TCRdb holds only in-frame clones, not every one. The sample holds under 150,000 clones, 50% to 55% seen once. The sequencing here drew on CD4+ T cells sorted from blood, taken at week 4, from a patient treated with tofacitinib. These receptor sequences come from a human donor with alopecia areata.

The rearrangement links TRBV4-1 to TRBJ1-5; weak D call: TRBD1 (6 bases). Per the germline V gene, CDR1 is MGHRA and CDR2 is YSYEKL. Trimming took off 4 bases at V and 6 bases at J, with 13 bases between the two ends. The CDR3 contains 14 residues. The CDR3 nucleotides read TGCGCCAGCAGCCCGACCGGGGGCACTCAGCCCCAGCATTTT. Translating gives CASSPTGGTQPQHF.

This clone was counted only a few times. The chain carries TRBV4-1 and TRBJ2-7; D could derive from TRBD1 or TRBD2 (5 bases each). The V gene lost 4 bases and the J gene lost 2 bases, with 21 bases spanning the gap. The CDR3 has 17 amino acids. Germline assignment: CDR1 MGHRA and CDR2 YSYEKL. The DNA of the CDR3 is TGCGCCAGCAGCCCGATGCCCTTACCCGGGGCTCCCTACGAGCAGTACTTC. This gives the protein CASSPMPLPGAPYEQYF.

This chain links TRBV6-5 with TRBJ1-6, with TRBD1 matching 7 bases. The J segment lost 10 bases and the V segment lost 3 bases, leaving 12 bases of the junction unmatched. This CDR3 comprises 16 residues. Looked up from germline, CDR1 is MNHEY and CDR2 is SVGAGI. CDR3 sequence: CASSYSLDRLGSPLHF. CDR3 nucleotides: TGTGCCAGCAGTTATAGTCTGGACAGGCTTGGCTCACCCCTCCACTTT.

The chain is built from TRBV7-2 and TRBJ2-7, with D possibly matching TRBD1 (5 bases). V gave up 1 base and J gave up 1 base, with 8 bases separating them. Per the germline V gene, CDR1 is SGHTA and CDR2 is FQGNSA. This CDR3 is built from 14 residues. This chain's CDR3 is CASSLERGSYEQYF. The CDR3, as DNA: TGTGCCAGCAGCTTAGAAAGGGGTTCCTACGAGCAGTACTTC.

The J gene is TRBJ2-1, the V gene TRBV29-1; 7 nucleotides match TRBD1. CDR1 and CDR2 from the germline V gene are SQVTM and ANQGSEA. This CDR3 contains 14 residues. V shed 2 bases and J 7 bases; nucleotides not matched to a gene: 8. The CDR3 loop is CSVEKGGRPNEQFF. CDR3 nucleotide sequence: TGCAGCGTTGAAAAAGGGGGCAGGCCTAATGAGCAGTTCTTC.

The rearrangement uses TRBV7-2 and TRBJ2-1; possibly TRBD1 or TRBD2 for D (7 bases each). This CDR3 is 15 amino acids long. Germline CDR1 reads SGHTA; CDR2 reads FQGNSA. Deletions cut 1 base from V and 10 bases from J, with 17 bases between. The CDR3 region has the DNA TGTGCCAGCAGCTTAGGCCAGGGGGAGGGTGGGGAGCAGTTCTTC. Residues: CASSLGQGEGGEQFF.

This clone was picked up a small number of times. This sequence joins TRBV28 and TRBJ1-4; 9 bases are a match to TRBD1. The CDR3 loop spans 15 amino acids. J lost 6 bases, V lost 6 bases, and 8 bases had no gene match. Germline CDR1 and CDR2: MDHEN and SYDVKM. The CDR3 DNA sequence: TGTGCCAGCAGCTCCAGCGGACAGGGGCATGAAAAACTGTTTTTT. It codes for CASSSSGQGHEKLFF.

Remarks on this clone: Other DNA sequences of this sample code for an identical CDR3. This chain uses TRBV29-1 with TRBJ1-1; no reliable D call. Germline V gives CDR1 SQVTM, CDR2 ANQGSEA. V shed 3 bases and J shed 0 bases, with 8 bases lying between them. The CDR3 has 13 amino acids. CDR3: CSVEGKMNTEAFF. The CDR3 bases are TGCAGCGTTGAGGGGAAAATGAACACTGAAGCTTTCTTT.

The V call is TRBV15, the J call TRBJ2-1; the match to TRBD2 covers 12 bases. The CDR3 has 15 residues. With 1 base clipped from V and 6 bases from J, the junction kept 1 base outside the gene matches. Germline CDR1 reads LNHNV; CDR2 reads YYDKDF (reference sequence). CDR3 protein: CATSRGLAGANEQFF. As DNA, the CDR3 is TGTGCCACCAGCAGAGGACTAGCGGGAGCCAATGAGCAGTTCTTC.

This chain connects TRBV5-4 to TRBJ2-5; a weak D match, TRBD2 (5 bases). V was pared by 1 base and J by 7 bases, with 14 bases between. The CDR3 totals 14 residues. Germline V gene sequence: CDR1 SGHNT, CDR2 YYREEE (reference sequence). CDR3: CASSLNREKGTQYF. The CDR3 DNA is TGTGCCAGCAGCTTGAATAGGGAGAAAGGGACCCAGTACTTC. The variable domain in full, with the rest retrieved from reference TRBV5-4 and TRBJ2-5, is ETGVTQSPTHLIKTRGQQVTLRCSSQSGHNTVSWYQQALGQGPQFIFQYYREEENGRGNFPPRFSGLQFPNYSSELNVNALELDDSALYLCASSLNREKGTQYFGPGTRLLVL.

This sequence joins TRBV10-3 and TRBJ2-7; D not resolved. The germline V gene has CDR1 ENHRY and CDR2 SYGVKD. Trimming cost V 5 bases and J 1 base, with 6 bases left between them. This CDR3 contains 12 residues. The CDR3 spells CAISPSSYEQYF. The CDR3 nucleotides read TGTGCCATCAGTCCCTCTTCCTACGAGCAGTACTTC.

This chain links TRBV2 with TRBJ1-1; a possible D gene is TRBD1 (6 bases). V lost 6 bases and J lost 4, with 12 bases in between. The CDR3 runs to 13 residues. Germline V gives CDR1 SNHLY, CDR2 FYNNEI. The CDR3: CASRRTERTEAFF. CDR3 nucleotide sequence: TGTGCCAGCAGAAGGACAGAGCGCACTGAAGCTTTCTTT.

The V and J genes are TRBV15 and TRBJ2-3; 7 bases match TRBD1. The germline gives CDR1 LNHNV, CDR2 YYDKDF (reference sequence). CDR3 size: 15 residues. Germline trimming cut 0 bases from V and 1 base from J; bases unmatched to any gene: 1. The CDR3 region has the DNA TGTGCCACCAGCAGAGAAGGGACAGGCACAGATACGCAGTATTTT. Its translation is CATSREGTGTDTQYF.

This clone was seen a single time. The rearrangement uses TRBV29-1 and TRBJ2-3, with D hard to call. Looked up from germline, CDR1 is SQVTM and CDR2 is ANQGSEA. The V end lost 7 bases, the J end lost 0 bases, and 8 bases lay between the germline ends. The CDR3 spans 12 residues. CDR3 in DNA: TGCAGCGAACGTACTAGCACAGATACGCAGTATTTT. This sequence encodes CSERTSTDTQYF.

The V call is TRBV27, the J call TRBJ2-5; the match to TRBD1 covers 12 bases. This CDR3 has 16 amino acids. Trimming took 3 bases from V and 4 from J; bases not matched to a gene: 6. The germline gives CDR1 MNHEY, CDR2 SMNVEV (reference sequence). CDR3 nucleotide sequence: TGTGCCAGCAGTTTGGGACAGGGGGCGAATGTAGAGACCCAGTACTTC. It yields the protein CASSLGQGANVETQYF.

The CDR3 DNA reads TGCGCCAGCAGCCAAGATTACCGACACCAAAACCCTTATGGCTACACCTTC. The encoded protein is CASSQDYRHQNPYGYTF. The genes are TRBV4-1 and TRBJ1-2; D not certain. Germline V gene data show CDR1 as MGHRA and CDR2 as YSYEKL. V lost 0 bases and J lost 5, with 19 bases in between. The CDR3 spans 17 residues.

This sequence joins TRBV20-1 and TRBJ2-3; D unresolved. V lost 6 bases and J lost 3, with 7 bases in between. The germline V gene has CDR1 DFQATT and CDR2 SNEGSKA (reference sequence). The CDR3 is 11 residues long. For the CDR3, the DNA is TGCAGTGCCAAGGGAACAGATACGCAGTATTTT. Encoded protein: CSAKGTDTQYF.

This sequence joins TRBV4-2 and TRBJ2-1; D is unresolved. The V and J ends lost 0 bases and 10 bases respectively, with 10 bases between them. Germline V gene data show CDR1 as LGHNA and CDR2 as YNFKEQ. The CDR3 spans 13 residues. In DNA form, the CDR3 reads TGTGCCAGCAGCCAAGAGGCGTCGGAGGAGCAGTTCTTC. Its protein is CASSQEASEEQFF.

Here the CDR3 reads CASSLGRFNSPLHF. DNA for the CDR3: TGTGCCAGCAGCTTGGGACGGTTTAATTCACCCCTCCACTTT. The chain combines TRBV5-4 with TRBJ1-6; D gene ambiguous. V lost 0 bases and J 6 bases, leaving 7 bases between the germline ends. The length of the CDR3 is 14 residues. CDR1 is SGHNT, CDR2 YYREEE, per germline (reference sequence).